This T cell receptor (beta chain) was captured in a study of blood T cells in healthy people across ages. Primers used in a second PCR of about 6 to 12 cycles were a sample-barcoded 5' primer and a J-beta primer mix. TCRdb ran MiXCR on the 5' RACE reads and lists one entry per CDR3 protein. Of over a million distinct CDR3 sequences in the sample, over 35% were seen once. Germline CDR1 reads GTSNPN; CDR2 reads SVGIG (reference sequence). The CDR3 has 14 residues. J lost 4 bases, V lost 5 bases, and 10 bases had no gene match. The clonotype was recovered from a woman in her sixties in good health. The V gene is TRBV30, the J gene TRBJ2-7, with 8 bases that match TRBD1. The sample consisted of blood. In DNA form, the CDR3 reads TGTGCCTGGGCCCCGCGGGACAGGATATACGAGCAGTACTTC. Translating gives CAWAPRDRIYEQYF.